A single sample is the source of the 7 T cell receptor beta chains below, sequenced in a study of CD8+CD57+ T cells in acquired aplastic anemia. Template material for TCR beta VDJ and CDR3 profiling consisted of genomic DNA. TCRdb redid the calling of the reads with MiXCR, one entry per CDR3 protein. This table holds roughly 150,000 distinct CDR3 sequences, roughly 45% found once. The specimen was sorted CD4+, CD8+, or CD8+CD57+ T cells (not recorded which) from PBMCs. The receptors here all came from a human donor in good health.

With respect to this clonotype: Germline is not matched at one junction end, which may reflect a read error. The V gene is TRBV7-2, the J gene TRBJ2-2, with D maybe TRBD2 (5 bases). The CDR3 is 14 amino acids. Germline V gene data show CDR1 as SGHTA and CDR2 as FQGNSA. CDR3 DNA sequence: TGTGCCAGCAGCTTACTACGGAACACCGGGGAGCTGCTTTTT. It codes for CASSLLRNTGELLF.

This clonotype was detected many times. This CDR3 reads CASSEPRANYEQYF. The CDR3, as DNA: TGTGCCAGCAGTGAACCCAGAGCCAATTACGAGCAGTACTTC. The chain is built from TRBV6-1 and TRBJ2-7, with D hard to call. Germline V gives CDR1 MNHNS, CDR2 SASEGT. Deletions cut 2 bases from V and 4 bases from J, with 12 bases between. The length of the CDR3 is 14 residues.

This clonotype was recorded a few times. The chain uses TRBV6-2 or TRBV6-3 and TRBJ1-1; a weak D match, TRBD1 (5 bases). Per the germline V gene, CDR1 is MNHEY and CDR2 is SVGEGT. CDR3 length: 15 amino acids. Trimming removed 6 bases at V and 6 bases at J, with 20 bases between. The CDR3 reads CASSRWGIGGAEAFF. CDR3 DNA sequence: TGTGCCAGCAGCCGTTGGGGCATCGGTGGGGCTGAAGCTTTCTTT.

This clonotype was counted at least ten times. V usage is TRBV20-1 and J usage is TRBJ1-5; 9 nucleotides agree with TRBD1. CDR1 is DFQATT and CDR2 is SNEGSKA in the germline V gene (reference sequence). With 1 base clipped from V and 7 bases from J, the junction kept 5 bases outside the gene matches. The CDR3 is 14 residues long. CDR3 loop: CSARGGTGLQPQHF. As DNA, the CDR3 is TGCAGTGCTAGAGGCGGGACAGGGTTGCAGCCCCAGCATTTT.

This chain links TRBV11-1 with TRBJ2-1; no reliable D call. Germline-derived CDR1 and CDR2 are SGHAT and FQDESV (reference sequence). This CDR3 is built from 18 residues. With 6 bases removed from V and 2 bases from J, the gap between germline ends came to 23 bases. In nucleotides, the CDR3 is TGTGCCAGCAGTACCCCCGAAGCGAGCGCGGTGCCCTACAATGAGCAGTTCTTC. It codes for CASSTPEASAVPYNEQFF. The whole variable domain, filled in from reference TRBV11-1 and TRBJ2-1, reads EAEVAQSPRYKITEKSQAVAFWCDPISGHATLYWYRQILGQGPELLVQFQDESVVDDSQLPKDRFSAERLKGVDSTLKIQPAELGDSAMYLCASSTPEASAVPYNEQFFGPGTRLTVL.

This clonotype has more than one count but fewer than ten. The chain links TRBV10-2 to TRBJ1-1, with D possibly being TRBD1 (5 bases). Deletions cut 3 bases from V and 1 base from J, with 6 bases between. Germline loops: CDR1 WSHSY, CDR2 SAAADI. The CDR3 runs 13 residues. CDR3 sequence: CASSEQENTEAFF. CDR3 nucleotide sequence: TGCGCCAGCAGTGAACAGGAGAACACTGAAGCTTTCTTT.

There are a few counts of this clonotype. The chain employs TRBV25-1 and TRBJ2-7; D unclear. There are 14 residues in the CDR3. Germline-derived CDR1 and CDR2 are MGHDK and SYGVNS. With 3 bases removed from V and 2 bases from J, the gap between germline ends came to 11 bases. CDR3 bases: TGTGCCAGCAGTGATTCAGGCGGTCCCTACGAGCAGTACTTC. Residues: CASSDSGGPYEQYF.